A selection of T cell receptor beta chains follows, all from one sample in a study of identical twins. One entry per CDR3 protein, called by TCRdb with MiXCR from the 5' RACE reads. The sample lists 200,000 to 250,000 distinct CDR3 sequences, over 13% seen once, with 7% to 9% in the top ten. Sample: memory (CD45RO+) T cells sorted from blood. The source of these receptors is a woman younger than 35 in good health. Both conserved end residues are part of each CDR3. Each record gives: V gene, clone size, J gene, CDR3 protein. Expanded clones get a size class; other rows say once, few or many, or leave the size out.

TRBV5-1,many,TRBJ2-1,CASTDGSSYNEQFF
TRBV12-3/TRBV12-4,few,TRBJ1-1,CASSSQAGTEAFF
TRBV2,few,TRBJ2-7,CASSDRYEQYF
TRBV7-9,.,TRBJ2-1,CASSSDRNNEQFF
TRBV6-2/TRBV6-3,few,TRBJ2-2,CASIPYGSGTGELFF
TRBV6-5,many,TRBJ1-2,CASSRPPRDLTF
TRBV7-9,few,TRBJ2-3,CASGQVGDTQYF
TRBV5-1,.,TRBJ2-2,CASSLGLAGVAGELFF
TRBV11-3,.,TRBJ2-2,CASSLGGALSAGELFF
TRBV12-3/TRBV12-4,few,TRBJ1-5,CASSSQYRAVQPQHF
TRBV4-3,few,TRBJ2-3,CASSQDGPRNPGDTQYF
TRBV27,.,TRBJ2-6,CASSLNFGANVLTF
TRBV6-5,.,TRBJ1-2,CASRDGAVGYTF
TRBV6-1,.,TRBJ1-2,CASIPGQGSSNYGYTF
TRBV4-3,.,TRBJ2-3,CASSQDPPNTQYF
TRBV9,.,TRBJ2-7,CASSVGFGVAEQYF
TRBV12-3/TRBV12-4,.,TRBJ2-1,CASNLVASGRNEQFF
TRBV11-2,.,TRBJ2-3,CASSFLSHRAADTQYF
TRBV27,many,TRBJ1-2,CASSAGQGSGYTF
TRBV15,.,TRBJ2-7,CATSRDTRYEQYF
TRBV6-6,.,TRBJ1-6,CASSHLHSPLHF
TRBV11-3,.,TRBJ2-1,CASSSQDPQFF
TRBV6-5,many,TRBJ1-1,CASSYSGGGTEAFF
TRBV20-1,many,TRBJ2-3,CSAPWRGEAQYF
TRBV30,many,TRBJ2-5,CAWSPIETQYF
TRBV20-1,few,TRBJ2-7,CSARGGLSGGYEQYF
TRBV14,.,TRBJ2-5,CASSAFLQETQYF
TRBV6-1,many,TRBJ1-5,CASSPDRDNQPQHF
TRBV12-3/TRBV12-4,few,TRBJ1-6,CASSYRGSNSPLHF
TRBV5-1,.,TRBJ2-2,CASSLGPQVLGAGELFF
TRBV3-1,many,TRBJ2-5,CASSQALTTGLADQETQYF
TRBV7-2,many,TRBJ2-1,CASIKDLSGNNEQFF
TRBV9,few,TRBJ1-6,CASSVTSSYNSPLHF
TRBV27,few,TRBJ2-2,CASSYGQGRTGELFF
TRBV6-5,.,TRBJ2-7,CAAQGSYEQYF
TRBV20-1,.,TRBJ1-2,CSAGGGAGGGSGYTF
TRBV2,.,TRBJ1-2,CASSEGAGMSGYIF
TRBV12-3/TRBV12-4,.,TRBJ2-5,CASRTGQETQYF
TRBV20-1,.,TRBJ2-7,CSARAGVPYEQYF
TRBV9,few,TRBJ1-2,CASGVSRGRLGYTF
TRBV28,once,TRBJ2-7,CASSLGAAGGVEQYF
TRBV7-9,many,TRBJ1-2,CASSLPGQPYGYTF
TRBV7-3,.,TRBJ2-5,CASSLSGSRAQETQYF
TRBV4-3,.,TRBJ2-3,CASSQGRDTQYF
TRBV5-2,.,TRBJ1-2,CARGPGRLYGYTF
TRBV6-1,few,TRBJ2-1,CASRPSGTLYNEQFF
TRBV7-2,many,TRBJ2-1,CASSQRLASGGNEQFF
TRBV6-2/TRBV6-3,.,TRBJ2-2,CASSYPVTGELFF
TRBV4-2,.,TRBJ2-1,CASSQEVGYNEQFF
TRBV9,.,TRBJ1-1,CASSPTGRNTEAFF
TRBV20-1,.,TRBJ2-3,CSARIDGLAKSTDTQYF
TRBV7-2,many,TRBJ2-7,CASSIETSGAIHEQYF
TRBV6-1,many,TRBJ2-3,CASSETRGGTDTQYF